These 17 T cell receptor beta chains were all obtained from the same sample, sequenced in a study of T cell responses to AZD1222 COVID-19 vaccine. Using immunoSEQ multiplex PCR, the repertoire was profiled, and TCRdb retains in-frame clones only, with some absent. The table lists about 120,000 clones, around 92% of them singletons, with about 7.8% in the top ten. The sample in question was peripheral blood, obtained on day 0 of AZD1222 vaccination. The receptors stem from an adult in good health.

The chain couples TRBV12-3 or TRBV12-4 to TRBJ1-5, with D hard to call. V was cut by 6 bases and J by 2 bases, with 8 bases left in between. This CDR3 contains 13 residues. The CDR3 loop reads CASRKTGNQPQHF. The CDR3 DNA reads TGTGCCAGCAGGAAGACGGGCAATCAGCCCCAGCATTTT.

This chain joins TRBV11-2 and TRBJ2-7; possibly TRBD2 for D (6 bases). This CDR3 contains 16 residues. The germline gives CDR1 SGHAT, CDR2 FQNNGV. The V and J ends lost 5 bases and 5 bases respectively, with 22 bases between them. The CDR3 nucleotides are TGTGCCAGCAGCCCACAGGTGAGGTTTGGAGGGAACGAGCAGTACTTC. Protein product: CASSPQVRFGGNEQYF.

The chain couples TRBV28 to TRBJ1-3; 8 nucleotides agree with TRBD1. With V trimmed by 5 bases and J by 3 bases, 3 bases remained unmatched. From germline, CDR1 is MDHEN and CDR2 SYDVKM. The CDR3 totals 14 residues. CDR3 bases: TGTGCCAGCAGTGGACAGGGACGTGGAAACACCATATATTTT. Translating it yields CASSGQGRGNTIYF. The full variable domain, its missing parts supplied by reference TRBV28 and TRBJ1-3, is DVKVTQSSRYLVKRTGEKVFLECVQDMDHENMFWYRQDPGLGLRLIYFSYDVKMKEKGDIPEGYSVSREKKERFSLILESASTNQTSMYLCASSGQGRGNTIYFGEGSWLTVV.

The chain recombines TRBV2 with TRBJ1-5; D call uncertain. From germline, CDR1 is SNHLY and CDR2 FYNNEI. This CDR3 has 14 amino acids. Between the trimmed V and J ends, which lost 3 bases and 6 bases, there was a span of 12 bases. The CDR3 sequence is CASSDAHTTQPQHF. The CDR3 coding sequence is TGTGCCAGCAGTGATGCCCATACGACTCAGCCCCAGCATTTT.

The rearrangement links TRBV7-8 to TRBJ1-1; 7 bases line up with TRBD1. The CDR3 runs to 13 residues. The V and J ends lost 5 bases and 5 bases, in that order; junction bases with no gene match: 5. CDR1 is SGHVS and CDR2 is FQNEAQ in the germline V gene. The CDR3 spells CASSPAGGTEAFF. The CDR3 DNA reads TGTGCCAGCAGCCCAGCAGGGGGAACTGAAGCTTTCTTT.

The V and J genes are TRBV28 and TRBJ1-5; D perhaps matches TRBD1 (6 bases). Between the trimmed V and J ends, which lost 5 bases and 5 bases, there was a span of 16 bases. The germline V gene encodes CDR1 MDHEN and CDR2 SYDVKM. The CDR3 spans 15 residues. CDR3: CASSLGHGGYQPQHF. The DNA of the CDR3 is TGTGCCAGCAGTCTGGGACACGGGGGGTATCAGCCCCAGCATTTT.

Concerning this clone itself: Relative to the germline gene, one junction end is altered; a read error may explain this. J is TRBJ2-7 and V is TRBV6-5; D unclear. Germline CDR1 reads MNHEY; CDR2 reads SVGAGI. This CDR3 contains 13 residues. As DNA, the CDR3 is TGTGCCAGCGGTTACAAGAGCTCCTACGAGCAGTACTTC. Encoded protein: CASGYKSSYEQYF.

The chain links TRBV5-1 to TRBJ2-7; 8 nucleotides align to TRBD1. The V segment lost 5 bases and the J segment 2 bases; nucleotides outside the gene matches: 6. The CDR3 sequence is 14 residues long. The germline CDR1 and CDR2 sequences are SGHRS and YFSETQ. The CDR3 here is CASRGQGLTYEQYF. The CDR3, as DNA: TGCGCCAGCAGAGGACAGGGCCTAACCTACGAGCAGTACTTC. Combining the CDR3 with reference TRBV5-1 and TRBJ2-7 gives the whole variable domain KAGVTQTPRYLIKTRGQQVTLSCSPISGHRSVSWYQQTPGQGLQFLFEYFSETQRNKGNFPGRFSGRQFSNSRSEMNVSTLELGDSALYLCASRGQGLTYEQYFGPGTRLTVT.

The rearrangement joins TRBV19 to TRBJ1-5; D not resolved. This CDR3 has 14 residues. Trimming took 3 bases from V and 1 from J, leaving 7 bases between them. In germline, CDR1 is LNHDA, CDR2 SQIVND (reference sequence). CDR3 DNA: TGTGCCAGTAGTATCTCGGGGAGCAATCAGCCCCAGCATTTT. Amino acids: CASSISGSNQPQHF. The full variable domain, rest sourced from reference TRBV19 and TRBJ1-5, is DGGITQSPKYLFRKEGQNVTLSCEQNLNHDAMYWYRQDPGQGLRLIYYSQIVNDFQKGDIAEGYSVSREKKESFPLTVTSAQKNPTAFYLCASSISGSNQPQHFGDGTRLSIL.

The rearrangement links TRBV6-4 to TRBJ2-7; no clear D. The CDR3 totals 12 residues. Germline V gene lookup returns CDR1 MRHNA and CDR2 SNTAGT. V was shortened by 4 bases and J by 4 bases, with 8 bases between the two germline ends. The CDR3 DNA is TGTGCCAGCAGTGCCGAAGAGTACGAGCAGTACTTC. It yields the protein CASSAEEYEQYF.

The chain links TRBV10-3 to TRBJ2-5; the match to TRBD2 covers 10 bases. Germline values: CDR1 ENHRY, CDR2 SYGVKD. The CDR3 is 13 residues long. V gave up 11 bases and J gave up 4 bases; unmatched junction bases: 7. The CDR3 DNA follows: TGTGCCTTGAGCGGGGGGGCCGGAGAGACCCAGTACTTC. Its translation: CALSGGAGETQYF.

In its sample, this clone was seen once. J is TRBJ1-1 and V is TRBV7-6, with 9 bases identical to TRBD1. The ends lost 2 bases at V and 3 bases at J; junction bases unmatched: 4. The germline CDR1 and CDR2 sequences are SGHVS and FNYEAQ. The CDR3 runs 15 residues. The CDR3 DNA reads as TGTGCCAGCAGCTTAACCGGGACAGGGTACACTGAAGCTTTCTTT. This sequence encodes CASSLTGTGYTEAFF.

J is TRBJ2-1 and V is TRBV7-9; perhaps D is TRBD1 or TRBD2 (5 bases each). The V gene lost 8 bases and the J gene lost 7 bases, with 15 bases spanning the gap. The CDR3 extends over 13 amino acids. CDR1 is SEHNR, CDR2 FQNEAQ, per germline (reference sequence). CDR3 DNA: TGTGCCAGCTCAGGGACCATCAGAAATGAGCAGTTCTTC. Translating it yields CASSGTIRNEQFF.

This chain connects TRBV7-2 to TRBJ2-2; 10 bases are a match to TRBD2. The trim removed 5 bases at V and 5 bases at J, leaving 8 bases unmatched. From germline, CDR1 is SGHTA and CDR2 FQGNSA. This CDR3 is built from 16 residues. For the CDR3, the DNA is TGTGCCAGCAGCGGGAGCGGGGGGGCCGGAACCGGGGAGCTGTTTTTT. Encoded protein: CASSGSGGAGTGELFF.

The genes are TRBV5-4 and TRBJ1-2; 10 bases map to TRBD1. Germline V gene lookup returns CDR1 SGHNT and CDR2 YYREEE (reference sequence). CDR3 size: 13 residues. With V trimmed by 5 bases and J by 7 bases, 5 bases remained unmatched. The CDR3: CASSGDRGGGYTF. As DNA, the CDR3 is TGTGCCAGCAGTGGGGACAGGGGCGGTGGCTACACCTTC.

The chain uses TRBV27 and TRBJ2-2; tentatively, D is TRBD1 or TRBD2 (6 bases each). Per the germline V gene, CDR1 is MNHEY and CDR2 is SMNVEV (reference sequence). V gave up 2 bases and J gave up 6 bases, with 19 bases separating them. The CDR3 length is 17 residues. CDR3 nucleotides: TGTGCCAGCAGTTTAGGCCCGCAGGGGTGGAGGGCCGGGGAGCTGTTTTTT. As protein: CASSLGPQGWRAGELFF.

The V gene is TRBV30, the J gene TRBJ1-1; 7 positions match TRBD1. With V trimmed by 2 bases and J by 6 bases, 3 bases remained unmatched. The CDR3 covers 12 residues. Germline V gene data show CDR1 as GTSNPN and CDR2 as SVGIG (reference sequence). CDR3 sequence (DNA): TGTGCCTGGAGTACAGGGGTTTCTGAAGCTTTCTTT. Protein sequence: CAWSTGVSEAFF.